These 2 T cell receptor beta chains came from one sample sequenced in a study of cytomegalovirus exposure and HLA in healthy donors. PCR involved 60 Vbeta and 13 Jbeta primers. Libraries were prepared by immunoSEQ multiplex PCR; TCRdb keeps only in-frame clonotypes and omits some of them. The sample lists about 140,000 clones, roughly 80% occurring once. The sequenced sample was PBMCs. Receptor source: a woman aged 35 to 49 in good health and CMV-seropositive.

V is TRBV28 and J is TRBJ1-2; D gene unclear. CDR3 size: 13 residues. The germline gives CDR1 MDHEN, CDR2 SYDVKM. The V end lost 2 bases, the J end lost 8 bases, and 12 bases lay between the germline ends. CDR3 loop: CASSLNPPGGYTF. The CDR3, as DNA: TGTGCCAGCAGTTTAAACCCCCCGGGAGGCTACACCTTC.

This clone was counted only a few times. A read error may produce the germline difference seen at one junction end. The chain employs TRBV7-9 and TRBJ2-6, with 12 bases matching TRBD1. Germline lookup yields CDR1 SEHNR and CDR2 FQNEAQ (reference sequence). The CDR3 loop spans 18 amino acids. The DNA of the CDR3 is TGTTCCAGCAGCCTAGGGACAGGGGGCCACTCTGGGGCCAACGTCCTGACTTTC. The encoded protein is CSSSLGTGGHSGANVLTF. Together with reference TRBV7-9 and TRBJ2-6, the CDR3 gives the full variable domain: DTGVSQNPRHKITKRGQNVTFRCDPISEHNRLYWYRQTLGQGPEFLTYFQNEAQLEKSRLLSDRFSAERPKGSFSTLEIQRTEQGDSAMYLCSSSLGTGGHSGANVLTFGAGSRLTVL.